Listed below are T cell receptor beta chains from one sample, sequenced in a study of T cell repertoires in cytomegalovirus infection. TCRdb used MiXCR to reprocess the reads, holding one entry per CDR3 protein. The repertoire has some 180,000 distinct CDR3 sequences, roughly 9% of them found once; the top ten carry 4.6%. Sequencing used PBMCs. These receptors were collected from a human donor in good health (CMV status not recorded). Some clones in this sample may be carry-over from other donors' samples. The CDR3 runs from the conserved cysteine through the conserved F or W. D genes are given only for firm matches. Size is omitted from some rows. Given values are once, few, many or a class for expanded clones.

clone_size j_call d_call v_call cdr3_nt cdr3_aa
medium-sized TRBJ2-1 - TRBV7-2 TGTGCCAGCAGCTTAATGATCGGTGAGCAGTTCTTC CASSLMIGEQFF
many TRBJ2-3 TRBD2 TRBV24-1 TGTGCCACCTCCAGCGGGAGCGGTTTAAATACGCAGTATTTT CATSSGSGLNTQYF
few TRBJ1-2 TRBD1 TRBV11-2 TGTGCCAGCAGCTCCTACAGGAGTAGGGGGCCCTATGGCTACACCTTC CASSSYRSRGPYGYTF
many TRBJ2-5 - TRBV6-2/TRBV6-3 TGTGCCAGCAGTTACTGGGAGTACCAAGAGACCCAGTACTTC CASSYWEYQETQYF
- TRBJ2-1 - TRBV18 TGTGCCAGCTCACTAACGCGGACTGACCGGGGCTCCTACAATGAGCAGTTCTTC CASSLTRTDRGSYNEQFF
many TRBJ2-3 - TRBV7-7 TGTGCTAGCAGCAAAGACAGAAAAGATACGCAGTATTTT CASSKDRKDTQYF
many TRBJ1-1 - TRBV6-2/TRBV6-3 TGTGCCAGCACTTATATTGGGAGCACTGAAGCTTTCTTT CASTYIGSTEAFF
many TRBJ1-1 - TRBV5-1 TGCGCCAGCAGCGGGGGTGGGGACACTGAAGCTTTCTTT CASSGGGDTEAFF
many TRBJ2-1 - TRBV6-1 TGTGCCAGCAGTGAAGTCCTGGCGGGACAGTACAATGAGCAGTTCTTC CASSEVLAGQYNEQFF
few TRBJ2-5 - TRBV7-9 TGTGCCTCGTGGGTAGGACGTGTGGGAGAGACCCAGTACTTC CASWVGRVGETQYF
many TRBJ1-4 - TRBV7-2 TGTGCCAGCAGCTTATCAAGAAGGGACGAAAAACTGTTTTTT CASSLSRRDEKLFF
many TRBJ1-5 - TRBV25-1 TGTGCCAGCAGTAAGAAGTGGTCCCTACCCCATTCGGGGAGCAATCAGCCCCAGCATTTT CASSKKWSLPHSGSNQPQHF
few TRBJ2-3 TRBD2 TRBV5-6 TGTGCCAGCAGCTCCACCGGGACTAGCGGGGCCTTAAGCACAGATACGCAGTATTTT CASSSTGTSGALSTDTQYF
many TRBJ2-3 - TRBV20-1 TGCAGTGCTAGAGATCCCGGGACAGATACGCAGTATTTT CSARDPGTDTQYF
- TRBJ2-6 - TRBV5-6 TGTGCCAGCAGCGGAGCAGGGACTGGGGCCAACGTCCTGACTTTC CASSGAGTGANVLTF
few TRBJ1-2 - TRBV5-3 TGTGCCAGCAGCTTGGTAATCGGTCAGGAGCGGGTCTATGGCTACACCTTC CASSLVIGQERVYGYTF
many TRBJ2-1 TRBD2 TRBV24-1 TGTGCCACCAGTGCGGGACTAGCGGGAGGAAATGAGCAGTTCTTC CATSAGLAGGNEQFF
many TRBJ1-2 - TRBV6-2/TRBV6-3 TGTGCCAGCAGTCGGACCTTGGACAGCTACTATGGCTACACCTTC CASSRTLDSYYGYTF
few TRBJ1-1 TRBD1 TRBV5-6 TGTGCCAGCAGGTTAAACCGGGACAGGAACACTGAAGCTTTCTTT CASRLNRDRNTEAFF
- TRBJ1-5 - TRBV12-3/TRBV12-4 TGTGCCAGCAGTTTCGAGGGAAGGCAAAGGCAGCCCCAGCATTTT CASSFEGRQRQPQHF
many TRBJ1-1 - TRBV7-6 TGTGCCAGCATGGAGGGGGGCCTGGGAACTGAAGCTTTCTTT CASMEGGLGTEAFF
many TRBJ1-5 - TRBV7-9 TGTGCCAGCAGCTTAGCCCATGCGTTTCAGCCCCAGCATTTT CASSLAHAFQPQHF
many TRBJ2-2 TRBD1 TRBV7-3 TGTGCCAGCAGCCCAGACAGGGTTTCGGGGGAGCTGTTTTTT CASSPDRVSGELFF
many TRBJ1-1 - TRBV7-2 TGTGCCAGCAGCTTACGTGGGCCCAGCGGGACTGAAGCTTTCTTT CASSLRGPSGTEAFF
many TRBJ1-2 TRBD1 TRBV7-8 TGTGCCAGCAGCTTAGCTACAGGGGGCTTAGACTATGGCTACACCTTC CASSLATGGLDYGYTF
many TRBJ1-6 - TRBV7-2 TGTGCCAGCAGCACGAGAGGGCTACTGACTAATTCACCCCTCCACTTT CASSTRGLLTNSPLHF
few TRBJ2-7 - TRBV4-3 TGCGCCAGCAGCCAAGACGCAGGGGCCAACGAGCAGTACTTC CASSQDAGANEQYF
many TRBJ1-1 TRBD1 TRBV6-5 TGTGCCAGCAGTAACTCAGGGGGCGCTTCTGAAGCTTTCTTT CASSNSGGASEAFF
many TRBJ2-4 TRBD2 TRBV28 TGTGCCAGCAGCGACCCGAGGGGGCCTACTAGCGGGAGGGCCGGGGCCAAAAACATTCAGTACTTC CASSDPRGPTSGRAGAKNIQYF
few TRBJ1-1 - TRBV20-1 TGCAGTGCTCCATATGTTGGGCGGTTGAACACTGAAGCTTTCTTT CSAPYVGRLNTEAFF
- TRBJ2-1 - TRBV20-1 TGCAGTGCCCCAGATCCGAGCTCCTACAATGAGCAGTTCTTC CSAPDPSSYNEQFF
many TRBJ2-3 - TRBV7-3 TGTGCCAGCAGCTTAACAGGGGCGAGCACAGATACGCAGTATTTT CASSLTGASTDTQYF
many TRBJ1-5 - TRBV19 TGTGCCAGTAGTATAGATCCAGGGAACCAGCCCCAGCATTTT CASSIDPGNQPQHF
- TRBJ2-7 TRBD1 TRBV18 TGTGCCAGCTCACCGATTGGACAGGCCTACGAGCAGTACTTC CASSPIGQAYEQYF
many TRBJ1-2 - TRBV7-8 TGTGCCAGCAGCGAAGCGGTATTGGGGAATGGCTACACCTTC CASSEAVLGNGYTF
once TRBJ1-1 - TRBV14 TGTGCCAGCAGCCAAGTACGGGACACTGAAGCTTTCTTT CASSQVRDTEAFF
- TRBJ2-1 - TRBV7-7 TGTGCCAGCAGCCCCAGGGACCGCTGGGGTGAGCAGTTCTTC CASSPRDRWGEQFF
many TRBJ2-1 - TRBV25-1 TGTGCCAGCAGTGAAGGGGGGGCGAATGAGCAGTTCTTC CASSEGGANEQFF
many TRBJ2-1 - TRBV29-1 TGCAGCGTTGAAGTCCCGATCGGGCTAAGCCGCCGGCAGGGGTTGTTCTTC CSVEVPIGLSRRQGLFF
- TRBJ2-2 - TRBV24-1 TGTGCCACCAGGGGAAGTAGTACCGGGGAGCTGTTTTTT CATRGSSTGELFF
many TRBJ2-1 - TRBV7-7 TGTGCTAGCTCCGTTGCCCAATCCTACAATGAGCAGTTCTTC CASSVAQSYNEQFF
many TRBJ2-3 TRBD1 TRBV7-2 TGTGCCAGCAGCTTTCGACAGGGGGTTTCAGATACGCAGTATTTT CASSFRQGVSDTQYF
many TRBJ2-1 - TRBV28 TGTGCCAGCCAGACTGGGACTCCCTGGAATGAGCAGTTCTTC CASQTGTPWNEQFF
many TRBJ2-5 TRBD2 TRBV7-2 TGTGCCAGCAGCTTACCCCGGACTAGCGGGGGGGCGGAGGAGACCCAGTACTTC CASSLPRTSGGAEETQYF
few TRBJ2-7 TRBD2 TRBV6-2/TRBV6-3 TGTGCCAGCAGAGGGGGACTAGCAGCCTACGAGCAGTACTTC CASRGGLAAYEQYF
few TRBJ2-5 - TRBV20-1 TGCACCCGACAGCACCAAGAGACCCAGTACTTC CTRQHQETQYF
few TRBJ1-5 - TRBV29-1 TGCAGCGTTGCTGGGGGGGCAGGTCAGCCCCAGCATTTT CSVAGGAGQPQHF
few TRBJ1-1 - TRBV6-5 TGTGCCAGCAGTCGAATTTTGAACACTGAAGCTTTCTTT CASSRILNTEAFF
few TRBJ2-1 - TRBV7-9 TGTGCCAGCAGCTTACCGGATGGCGCAGGCGGGAATGAGCAGTTCTTC CASSLPDGAGGNEQFF
many TRBJ1-4 - TRBV7-2 TGTGCCAGCAGGGTAGACAGTTCTCAGGAAAAACTGTTTTTT CASRVDSSQEKLFF
- TRBJ1-1 - TRBV18 TGTGCCAGCTCACCAAGGGACCTTCTAATGAACACTGAAGCTTTCTTT CASSPRDLLMNTEAFF
- TRBJ2-3 TRBD2 TRBV10-3 TGTGCCATCAGTCACACCTCGACTAGCGGGGGGCCGGATACGCAGTATTTT CAISHTSTSGGPDTQYF
many TRBJ2-2 - TRBV12-5 TGTGCTAGTGGTTTGTCGGACGCGGCGAACACCGGGGAGCTGTTTTTT CASGLSDAANTGELFF
few TRBJ2-3 TRBD1 TRBV5-4 TGTGCCAGCAGCTATACAGGGGGCGCCTTAGATACGCAGTATTTT CASSYTGGALDTQYF
many TRBJ2-1 - TRBV20-1 TGCAGTGCTAGCCACCCTAGCTCCTACAATGAGCAGTTCTTC CSASHPSSYNEQFF
few TRBJ2-5 TRBD2 TRBV7-9 TGTGCCAGCACCCCGACTAGCGCAGAGACCCAGTACTTC CASTPTSAETQYF
many TRBJ1-1 - TRBV6-1 TGTGCCGTGCACCAGGGAGACTACACTGAAGCTTTCTTT CAVHQGDYTEAFF